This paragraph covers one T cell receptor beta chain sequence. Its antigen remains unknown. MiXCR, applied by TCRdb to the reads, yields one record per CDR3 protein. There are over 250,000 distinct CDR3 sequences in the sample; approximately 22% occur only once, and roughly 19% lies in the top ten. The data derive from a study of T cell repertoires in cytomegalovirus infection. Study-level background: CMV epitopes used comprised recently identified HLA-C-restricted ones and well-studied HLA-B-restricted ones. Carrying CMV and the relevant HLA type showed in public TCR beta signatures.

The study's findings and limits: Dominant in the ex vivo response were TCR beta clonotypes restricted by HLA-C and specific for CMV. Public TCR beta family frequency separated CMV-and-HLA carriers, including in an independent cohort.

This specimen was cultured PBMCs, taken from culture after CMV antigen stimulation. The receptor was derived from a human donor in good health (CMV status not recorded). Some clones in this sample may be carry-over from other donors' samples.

CDR3 sequence reads: CASSPGQGRGGYTF. For the CDR3, the DNA is TGTGCCAGCAGCCCCGGACAGGGGAGGGGAGGCTACACCTTC. The chain has TRBV9 and TRBJ1-2, with 9 bases aligning to TRBD1. CDR1 and CDR2 (germline): SGDLS, YYNGEE. The ends lost 4 bases at V and 8 bases at J; junction bases unmatched: 9. The CDR3 runs to 14 residues.